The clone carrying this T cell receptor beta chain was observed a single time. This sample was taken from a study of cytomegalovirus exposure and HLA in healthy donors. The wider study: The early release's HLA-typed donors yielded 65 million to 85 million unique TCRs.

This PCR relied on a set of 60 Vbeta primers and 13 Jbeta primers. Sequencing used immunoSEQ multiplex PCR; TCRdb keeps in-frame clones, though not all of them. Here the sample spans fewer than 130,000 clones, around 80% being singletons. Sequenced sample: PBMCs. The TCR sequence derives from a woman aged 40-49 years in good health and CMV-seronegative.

CDR3 nucleotide sequence: TGTGCCATCAGTGGGGAGACAGGGGACTATGGCTACACCTTC. It encodes CAISGETGDYGYTF. The chain combines TRBV10-3 with TRBJ1-2; TRBD1 matches at 8 bases. The length of the CDR3 is 14 residues. Germline CDR1 is ENHRY and CDR2 is SYGVKD. With V trimmed by 4 bases and J by 3 bases, 4 bases remained unmatched.